A selection of T cell receptor beta chains follows, all from one sample in a study of OX40 agonist ivuxolimab in advanced cancers. Data came from immunoSEQ multiplex PCR; TCRdb stores just in-frame clones and leaves some out. Among tens of thousands of clones listed, roughly 85% were seen once. Source: CD4+ or CD8+ T cells sorted from blood, taken in a trial of the OX40 agonist ivuxolimab. These receptors originate from an adult with an advanced solid tumor such as melanoma, head and neck, liver or kidney cancer. Each CDR3 is given with its conserved first and last residue. A D gene is named only where the DNA matches it firmly. Part of the rows lack a size; the others show once, few, many or a class for expanded clones.

>.|.|TRBV6-5|TRBJ1-3
TGTGCCAGCGACGAGGGTTTTGGAAACACCATATATTTT
CASDEGFGNTIYF
>few|.|TRBV7-9|TRBJ2-7
TGTGCCAGCAGTTTTCTTTTGACAGAGGACTCCGAGCAGTACTTC
CASSFLLTEDSEQYF
>.|TRBD1|TRBV4-3|TRBJ1-1
TGCGCCAGCAGCCGGGACAGGGGGGATGAAGCTTTCTTT
CASSRDRGDEAFF
>.|TRBD2|TRBV5-1|TRBJ2-1
TGCGCCAGCAGCCCTGGGACTAGCGGGGGGACTCGATACAATGAGCAGTTCTTC
CASSPGTSGGTRYNEQFF
>.|.|TRBV29-1|TRBJ2-3
TGCAGCGTTGAAGTAGTCAGGGGACCAAGGACAGATACGCAGTATTTT
CSVEVVRGPRTDTQYF
>.|TRBD2|TRBV5-4|TRBJ2-7
TGTGCCAGCAGCCGAGCGGGGGCCGCTGGGGATTACGAGCAGTACTTC
CASSRAGAAGDYEQYF
>.|.|TRBV4-3|TRBJ2-3
TGCGCCAGCAGCCAAGAGAGTCCTATCGGGGCGGATACGCAGTATTTT
CASSQESPIGADTQYF
>.|TRBD2|TRBV4-1|TRBJ2-5
TGCGCCAGCAGCCGGGCGGGGGGGACCAACCAAGAGACCCAGTACTTC
CASSRAGGTNQETQYF
>few|.|TRBV2|TRBJ2-1
TGTGCCAGCAGCCCGACCAATGAGCAGTTCTTC
CASSPTNEQFF
>.|TRBD1|TRBV27|TRBJ1-2
TGTGCCAGCAGTTTATGGGCCGGGACAGGGGAAGGTGGCTACACCTTC
CASSLWAGTGEGGYTF
>few|TRBD1|TRBV19|TRBJ2-7
TGTGCCAGTAGTGCAGGACAGGGTTACGAGCAGTACTTC
CASSAGQGYEQYF
>.|.|TRBV18|TRBJ1-1
TGTGCCACCCTCGGGGCGTTGAACACTGAAGCTTTCTTT
CATLGALNTEAFF
>.|.|TRBV12-5|TRBJ2-7
TGTGCTAGTGGTTTCTGGGGATACGAGCAGTACTTC
CASGFWGYEQYF
>.|.|TRBV27|TRBJ2-2
TGTGCCAGCAGTCCCCGGGCTAGCGAGCACACCGGGGAGCTGTTTTTT
CASSPRASEHTGELFF
>.|.|TRBV7-9|TRBJ1-2
TGTGCCAGCAGCGCTTACTCCGGGGCCTATGGCTACACCTTC
CASSAYSGAYGYTF
>.|.|TRBV5-6|TRBJ2-1
TGTGCCAGTACAGGGTACAATGAGCAGTTCTTC
CASTGYNEQFF
>.|.|TRBV5-1|TRBJ1-2
TGCGCCAGCAGCCCTGGCGATGAGCTGGGCTACACCTTC
CASSPGDELGYTF
>.|TRBD1|TRBV2|TRBJ2-7
TGTGCCAGCGATGGACAGGGGGCCGGCGAGCAGTACTTC
CASDGQGAGEQYF
>.|.|TRBV19|TRBJ2-6
TGTGCCAGTGACTCCTCTGGGGCCAACGTCCTGACTTTC
CASDSSGANVLTF
>.|.|TRBV15|TRBJ2-7
TGTGCCACCAGCAGACTGGACGGGAACCCCTACGAGCAGTACTTC
CATSRLDGNPYEQYF
>once|.|TRBV7-2|TRBJ1-1
TGTGCCAGCAGCTTAGGAGGGGACGCTTTCTTT
CASSLGGDAFF
>.|TRBD2|TRBV7-2|TRBJ2-1
TGTGCCAGCAGCTTAGAGGGACTAAACAATGAGCAGTTCTTC
CASSLEGLNNEQFF
>.|.|TRBV4-2|TRBJ1-5
TGTGCCAGCAGCCACGACTTTTCCGGGACGGGCAATCAGCCCCAGCATTTT
CASSHDFSGTGNQPQHF
>.|.|TRBV6-5|TRBJ2-7
TGTGCCTCTACCGACAGGACCTACGAGCAGTACTTC
CASTDRTYEQYF
>.|TRBD1|TRBV2|TRBJ2-3
TGTGCCAGCAGACAGGGGGGAACAGATACGCAGTATTTT
CASRQGGTDTQYF
>.|TRBD2|TRBV19|TRBJ2-7
TGTGCCAGTTCGGCGGTAGCGGGACCTAGACAGAGGTCCTACGAGCAGTACTTC
CASSAVAGPRQRSYEQYF
>.|.|TRBV9|TRBJ2-3
TGTGCCAGCAGCGTGAACCCCAGGGTGGGTGGCACAGATACGCAGTATTTT
CASSVNPRVGGTDTQYF